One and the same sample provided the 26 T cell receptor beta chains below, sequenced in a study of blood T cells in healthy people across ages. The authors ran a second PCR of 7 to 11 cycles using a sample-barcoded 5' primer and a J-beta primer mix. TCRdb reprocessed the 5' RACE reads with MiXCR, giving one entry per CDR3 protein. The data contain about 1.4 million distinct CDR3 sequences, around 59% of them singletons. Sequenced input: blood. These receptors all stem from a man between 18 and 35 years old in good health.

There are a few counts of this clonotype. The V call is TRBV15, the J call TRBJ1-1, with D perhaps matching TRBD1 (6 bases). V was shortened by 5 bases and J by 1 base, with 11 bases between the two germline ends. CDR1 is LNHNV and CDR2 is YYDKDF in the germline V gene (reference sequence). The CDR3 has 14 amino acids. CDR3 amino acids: CATSGRQENTEAFF. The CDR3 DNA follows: TGTGCCACCAGCGGGAGACAGGAGAACACTGAAGCTTTCTTT.

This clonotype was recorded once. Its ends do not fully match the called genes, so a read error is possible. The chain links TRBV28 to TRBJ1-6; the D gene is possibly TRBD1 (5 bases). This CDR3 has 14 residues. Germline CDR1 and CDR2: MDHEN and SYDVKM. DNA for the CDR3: TGTGCCAGCAGTTTGGTTCAGGGACGTTCACCCCACCACTTT. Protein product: CASSLVQGRSPHHF.

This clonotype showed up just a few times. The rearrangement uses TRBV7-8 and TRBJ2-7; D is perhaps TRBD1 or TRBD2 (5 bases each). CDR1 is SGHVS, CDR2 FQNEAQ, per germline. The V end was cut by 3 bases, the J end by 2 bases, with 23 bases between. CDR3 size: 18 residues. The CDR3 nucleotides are TGTGCCAGCAGCTTCTCCCGCCTCCTCGTGGGGGTAGCCTACGAGCAGTACTTC. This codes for CASSFSRLLVGVAYEQYF.

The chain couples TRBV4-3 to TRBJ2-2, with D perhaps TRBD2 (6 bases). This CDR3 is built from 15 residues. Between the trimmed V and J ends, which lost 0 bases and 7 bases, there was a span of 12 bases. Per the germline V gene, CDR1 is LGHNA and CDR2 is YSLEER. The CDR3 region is CASSQEWTGLGELFF. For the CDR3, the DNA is TGCGCCAGCAGCCAAGAATGGACGGGACTCGGGGAGCTGTTTTTT.

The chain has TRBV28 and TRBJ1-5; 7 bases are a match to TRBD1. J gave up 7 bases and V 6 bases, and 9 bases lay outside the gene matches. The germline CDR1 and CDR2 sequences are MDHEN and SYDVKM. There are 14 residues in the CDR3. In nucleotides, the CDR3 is TGTGCCAGCAGCCTGACAGGGAACGGACAGCCCCAGCATTTT. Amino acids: CASSLTGNGQPQHF.

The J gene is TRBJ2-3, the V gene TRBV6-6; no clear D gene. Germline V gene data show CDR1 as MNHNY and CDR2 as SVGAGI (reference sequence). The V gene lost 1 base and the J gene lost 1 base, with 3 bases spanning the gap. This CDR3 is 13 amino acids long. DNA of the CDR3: TGTGCCAGCAGTTACTTCGGCACAGATACGCAGTATTTT. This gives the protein CASSYFGTDTQYF.

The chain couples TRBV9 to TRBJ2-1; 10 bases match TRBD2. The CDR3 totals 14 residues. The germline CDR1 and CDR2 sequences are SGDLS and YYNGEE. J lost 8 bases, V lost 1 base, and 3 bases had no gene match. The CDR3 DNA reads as TGTGCCAGCAGCGTAACTAGCGGGGTCTATGAGCAGTTCTTC. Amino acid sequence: CASSVTSGVYEQFF.

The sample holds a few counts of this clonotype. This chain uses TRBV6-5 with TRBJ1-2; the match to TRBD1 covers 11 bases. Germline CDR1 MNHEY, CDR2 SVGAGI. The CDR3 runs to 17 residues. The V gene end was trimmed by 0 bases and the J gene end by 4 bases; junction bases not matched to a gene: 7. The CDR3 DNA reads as TGTGCCAGCAGTTACTCGGGACAGGGGGTTCCAATCTATGGCTACACCTTC. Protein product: CASSYSGQGVPIYGYTF.

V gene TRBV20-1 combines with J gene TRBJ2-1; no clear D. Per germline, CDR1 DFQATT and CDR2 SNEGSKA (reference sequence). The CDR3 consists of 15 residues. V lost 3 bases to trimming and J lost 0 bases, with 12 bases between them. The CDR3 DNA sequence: TGCAGTGCTAGTGGCCCGATCCACTCCTACAATGAGCAGTTCTTC. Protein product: CSASGPIHSYNEQFF.

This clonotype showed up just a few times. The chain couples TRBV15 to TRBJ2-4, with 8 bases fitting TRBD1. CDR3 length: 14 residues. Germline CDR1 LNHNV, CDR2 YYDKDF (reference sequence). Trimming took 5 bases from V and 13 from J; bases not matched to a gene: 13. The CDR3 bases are TGTGCCACCAGCGGCCGCAACAGGGGGTGGGAGCAGTACTTC. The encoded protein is CATSGRNRGWEQYF.

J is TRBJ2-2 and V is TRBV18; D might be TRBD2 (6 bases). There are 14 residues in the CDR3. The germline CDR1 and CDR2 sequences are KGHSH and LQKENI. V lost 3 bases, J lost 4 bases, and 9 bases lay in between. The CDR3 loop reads CASSPSGFTGELFF. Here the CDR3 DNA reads TGTGCCAGCTCACCGAGCGGGTTCACCGGGGAGCTGTTTTTT.

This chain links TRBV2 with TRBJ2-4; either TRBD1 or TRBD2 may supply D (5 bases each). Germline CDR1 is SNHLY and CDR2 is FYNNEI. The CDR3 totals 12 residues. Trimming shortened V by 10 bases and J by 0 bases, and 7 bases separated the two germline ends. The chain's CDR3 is CATGTAKNIQYF. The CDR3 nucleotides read TGTGCCACCGGGACAGCCAAAAACATTCAGTACTTC.

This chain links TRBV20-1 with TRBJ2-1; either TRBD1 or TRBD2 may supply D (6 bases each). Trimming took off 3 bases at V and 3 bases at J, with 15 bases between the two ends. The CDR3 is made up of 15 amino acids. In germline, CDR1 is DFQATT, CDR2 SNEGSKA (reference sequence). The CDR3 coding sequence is TGCAGTGCTAGGCAAGGGGGGACCCGCTACAATGAGCAGTTCTTC. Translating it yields CSARQGGTRYNEQFF.

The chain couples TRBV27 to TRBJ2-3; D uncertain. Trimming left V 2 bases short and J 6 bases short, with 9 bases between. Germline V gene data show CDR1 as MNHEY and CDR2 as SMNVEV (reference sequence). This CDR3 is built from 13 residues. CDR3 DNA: TGTGCCAGCAGTTTACTGGACCACGATACGCAGTATTTT. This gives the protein CASSLLDHDTQYF.

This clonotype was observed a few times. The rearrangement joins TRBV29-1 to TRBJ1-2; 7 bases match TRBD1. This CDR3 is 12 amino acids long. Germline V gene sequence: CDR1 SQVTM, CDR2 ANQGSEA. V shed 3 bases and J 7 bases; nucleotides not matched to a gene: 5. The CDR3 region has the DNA TGCAGCGTTGATTCGGGACAGCCTGGCTACACCTTC. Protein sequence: CSVDSGQPGYTF.

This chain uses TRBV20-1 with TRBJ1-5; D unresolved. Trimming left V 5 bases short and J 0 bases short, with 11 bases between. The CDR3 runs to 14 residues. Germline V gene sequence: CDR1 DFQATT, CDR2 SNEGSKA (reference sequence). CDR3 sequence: CSALDTASNQPQHF. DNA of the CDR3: TGCAGTGCTCTAGACACCGCTAGCAATCAGCCCCAGCATTTT.

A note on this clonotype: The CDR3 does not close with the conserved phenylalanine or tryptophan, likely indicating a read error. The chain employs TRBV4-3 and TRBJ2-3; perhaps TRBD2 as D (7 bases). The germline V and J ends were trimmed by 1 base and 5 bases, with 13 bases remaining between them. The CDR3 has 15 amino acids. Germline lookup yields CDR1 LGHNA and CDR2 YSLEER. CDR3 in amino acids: CASSQVGGGIDTQYL. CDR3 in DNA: TGCGCCAGCAGCCAAGTAGGGGGAGGGATAGATACGCAGTATTTA.

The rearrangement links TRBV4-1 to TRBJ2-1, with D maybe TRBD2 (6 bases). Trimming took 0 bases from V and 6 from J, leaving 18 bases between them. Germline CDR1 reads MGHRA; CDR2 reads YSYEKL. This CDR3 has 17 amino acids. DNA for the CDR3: TGCGCCAGCAGCCAAGAAAGAGCTTCGCAGGGAGGCAATGAGCAGTTCTTC. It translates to CASSQERASQGGNEQFF.

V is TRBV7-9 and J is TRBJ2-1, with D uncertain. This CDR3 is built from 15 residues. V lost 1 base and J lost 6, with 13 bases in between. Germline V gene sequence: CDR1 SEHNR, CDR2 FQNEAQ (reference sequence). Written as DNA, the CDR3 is TGTGCCAGCAGCTTAGACGGGCCAACTTCCAATGAGCAGTTCTTC. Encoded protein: CASSLDGPTSNEQFF.

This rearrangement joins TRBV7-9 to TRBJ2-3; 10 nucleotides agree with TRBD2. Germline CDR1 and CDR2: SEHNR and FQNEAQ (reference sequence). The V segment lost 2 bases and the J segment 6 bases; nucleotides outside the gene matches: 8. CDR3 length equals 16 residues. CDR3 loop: CASSLWVAGGRDTQYF. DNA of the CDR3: TGTGCCAGCAGCTTATGGGTAGCGGGAGGACGTGATACGCAGTATTTT.

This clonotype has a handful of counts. The CDR3 DNA sequence: TGTGCCAGCGCGTCAGGGGCGTCCTCCTACGAGCAGTACTTC. Translating it yields CASASGASSYEQYF. The chain has TRBV28 and TRBJ2-7; a possible D gene is TRBD1 (6 bases). Germline V gene lookup returns CDR1 MDHEN and CDR2 SYDVKM. The CDR3 sequence is 14 residues long. V gave up 8 bases and J gave up 0 bases, with 14 bases separating them.

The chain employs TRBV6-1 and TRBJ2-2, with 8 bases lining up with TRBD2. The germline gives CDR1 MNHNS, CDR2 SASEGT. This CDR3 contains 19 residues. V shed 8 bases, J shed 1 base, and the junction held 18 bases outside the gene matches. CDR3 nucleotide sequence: TGTGCCAGCGATAATATTTCGAGGGTAGCGGGACGGAACACCGGGGAGCTGTTTTTT. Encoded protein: CASDNISRVAGRNTGELFF.

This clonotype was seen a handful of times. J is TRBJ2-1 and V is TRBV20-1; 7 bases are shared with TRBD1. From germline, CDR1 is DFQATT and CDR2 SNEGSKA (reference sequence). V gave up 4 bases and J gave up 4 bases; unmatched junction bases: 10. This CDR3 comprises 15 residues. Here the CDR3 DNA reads TGCAGTGCTACAGAGGGACAGACCCTATACAATGAGCAGTTCTTC. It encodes CSATEGQTLYNEQFF.

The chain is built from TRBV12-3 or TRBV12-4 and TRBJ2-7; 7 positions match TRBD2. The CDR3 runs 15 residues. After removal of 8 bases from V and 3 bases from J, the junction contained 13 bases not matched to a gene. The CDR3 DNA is TGTGCCAGCCGGTTGGGACTACAGGACTTCTACGAGCAGTACTTC. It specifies CASRLGLQDFYEQYF.

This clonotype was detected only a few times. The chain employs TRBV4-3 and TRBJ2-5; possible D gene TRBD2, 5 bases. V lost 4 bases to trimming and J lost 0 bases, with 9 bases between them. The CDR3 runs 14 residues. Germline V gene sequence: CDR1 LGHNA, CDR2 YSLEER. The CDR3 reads CASSRRGNQETQYF. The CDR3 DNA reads TGCGCCAGCAGCCGCCGGGGTAACCAAGAGACCCAGTACTTC.

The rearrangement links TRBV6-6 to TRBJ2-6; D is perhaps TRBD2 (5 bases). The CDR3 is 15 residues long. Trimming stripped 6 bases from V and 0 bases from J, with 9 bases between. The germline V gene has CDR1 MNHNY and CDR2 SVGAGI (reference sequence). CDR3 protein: CASRGRDSGANVLTF. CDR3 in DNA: TGTGCCAGCAGGGGCCGGGACTCTGGGGCCAACGTCCTGACTTTC.